This T cell receptor (beta chain) was recovered during a study of cytomegalovirus exposure and HLA in healthy donors. Study as a whole: The Caucasian-associated ancestry cluster held over 65% of roughly 370 genotyped donors.

60 Vbeta and 13 Jbeta primers were used in PCR. The method was immunoSEQ multiplex PCR; TCRdb's version includes in-frame clones alone and lacks a portion of them. The top ten clones hold 1% to 1.5% of a sample with roughly 190,000 clones, about 10% of them seen once. From germline, CDR1 is SGHTA and CDR2 FQGNSA. This CDR3 comprises 13 residues. V lost 7 bases to trimming and J lost 6 bases; unmatched junction nucleotides: 5. V gene TRBV7-2 combines with J gene TRBJ1-2; TRBD1 aligns across 10 bases. This clonotype was obtained from a woman in her 30s in good health and CMV-seropositive. Sequencing was performed on PBMCs. The CDR3 region has the DNA TGTGCCAGCAAACTAGGGACAGGGGATGGCTACACCTTC. This encodes CASKLGTGDGYTF.